The clone carrying this T cell receptor beta chain was seen repeatedly, ten times or more. The antigen is undetermined. These data originate in a study of identical twins. Study-level points and caveats: Abundant cord blood beta clonotypes carried fewer insertions; memory repertoires showed none.

The cDNA had a unique molecular identifier and a template-switch universal primer site. A single record per CDR3 protein comes from TCRdb applying MiXCR to the 5' RACE reads. The profile shows about 220,000 distinct CDR3 sequences, about 7.5% of them singletons. The data were also submitted as part of a second study, on yellow fever vaccine responses in identical twins.

The TCR was taken from a woman between 18 and 29 years old in good health. Specimen: memory (CD45RO+) T cells sorted from blood.

CDR3 region: CASSFEGVPSGNTIYF. The CDR3 DNA follows: TGCGCCAGCAGCTTCGAGGGGGTCCCCTCTGGAAACACCATATATTTT. This rearrangement joins TRBV5-1 to TRBJ1-3; possible D gene TRBD1, 6 bases. There are 16 residues in the CDR3. The germline CDR1 and CDR2 sequences are SGHRS and YFSETQ. Trimming took off 2 bases at V and 0 bases at J, with 12 bases between the two ends.